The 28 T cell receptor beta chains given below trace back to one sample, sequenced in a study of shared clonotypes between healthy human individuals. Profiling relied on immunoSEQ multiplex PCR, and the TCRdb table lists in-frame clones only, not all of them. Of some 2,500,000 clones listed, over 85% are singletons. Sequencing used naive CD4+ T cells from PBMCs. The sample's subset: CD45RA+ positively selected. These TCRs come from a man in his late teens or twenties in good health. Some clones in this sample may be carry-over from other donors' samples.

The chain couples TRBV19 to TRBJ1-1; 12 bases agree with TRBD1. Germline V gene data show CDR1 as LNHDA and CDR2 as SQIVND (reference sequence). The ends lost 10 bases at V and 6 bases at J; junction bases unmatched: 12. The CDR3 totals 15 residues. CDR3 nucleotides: TGTGCCACTAGGGACAGGGGGCGTCTATCCCCTGAAGCTTTCTTT. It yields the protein CATRDRGRLSPEAFF. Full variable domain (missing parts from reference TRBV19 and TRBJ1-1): DGGITQSPKYLFRKEGQNVTLSCEQNLNHDAMYWYRQDPGQGLRLIYYSQIVNDFQKGDIAEGYSVSREKKESFPLTVTSAQKNPTAFYLCATRDRGRLSPEAFFGQGTRLTVV.

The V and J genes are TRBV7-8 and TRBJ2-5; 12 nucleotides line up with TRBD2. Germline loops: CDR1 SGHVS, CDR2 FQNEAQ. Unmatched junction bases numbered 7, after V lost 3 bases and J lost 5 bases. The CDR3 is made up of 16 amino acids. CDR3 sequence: CASSLTSGSFRETQYF. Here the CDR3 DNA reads TGTGCCAGCAGCTTGACTAGCGGGAGCTTCAGGGAGACCCAGTACTTC.

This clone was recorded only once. CDR3 region: CASSFGAGQYNEQFF. The DNA for the CDR3 is TGTGCCAGCAGCTTCGGGGCGGGTCAGTACAATGAGCAGTTCTTC. V gene TRBV7-3 combines with J gene TRBJ2-1, with D possibly called TRBD1 or TRBD2 (5 bases each). Germline V gives CDR1 SGHTA, CDR2 FQGTGA. This CDR3 has 15 amino acids. V was trimmed by 3 bases and J by 4 bases, leaving 13 bases between them.

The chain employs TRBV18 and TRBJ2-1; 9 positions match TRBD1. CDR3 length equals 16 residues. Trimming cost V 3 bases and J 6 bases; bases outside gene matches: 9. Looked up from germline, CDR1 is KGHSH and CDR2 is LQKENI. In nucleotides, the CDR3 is TGTGCCAGCTCACCGCTTCCGGGACAGGGTGGCAATGAGCAGTTCTTC. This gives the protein CASSPLPGQGGNEQFF.

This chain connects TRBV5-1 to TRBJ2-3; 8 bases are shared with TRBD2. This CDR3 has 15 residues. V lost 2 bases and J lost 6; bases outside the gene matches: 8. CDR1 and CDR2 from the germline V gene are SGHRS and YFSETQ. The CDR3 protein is CASSFMAGGSDTQYF. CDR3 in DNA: TGCGCCAGCAGCTTCATGGCGGGAGGCTCGGATACGCAGTATTTT. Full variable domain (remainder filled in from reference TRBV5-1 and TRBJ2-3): KAGVTQTPRYLIKTRGQQVTLSCSPISGHRSVSWYQQTPGQGLQFLFEYFSETQRNKGNFPGRFSGRQFSNSRSEMNVSTLELGDSALYLCASSFMAGGSDTQYFGPGTRLTVL.

The CDR3 sequence: CASSLVSGLSSYNEQFF. CDR3 nucleotides: TGTGCCAGCTCGCTAGTTAGCGGACTAAGCTCCTACAATGAGCAGTTCTTC. This rearrangement joins TRBV18 to TRBJ2-1, with D perhaps TRBD2 (6 bases). This CDR3 contains 17 residues. The V end lost 6 bases, the J end lost 0 bases, and 18 bases lay between the germline ends. The germline V gene encodes CDR1 KGHSH and CDR2 LQKENI.

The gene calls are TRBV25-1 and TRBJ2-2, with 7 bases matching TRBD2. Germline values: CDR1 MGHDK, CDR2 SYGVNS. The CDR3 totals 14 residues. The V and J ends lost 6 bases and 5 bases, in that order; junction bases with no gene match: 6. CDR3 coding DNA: TGTGCCAGCAGGGCTAGCGGAAATACCGGGGAGCTGTTTTTT. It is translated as CASRASGNTGELFF.

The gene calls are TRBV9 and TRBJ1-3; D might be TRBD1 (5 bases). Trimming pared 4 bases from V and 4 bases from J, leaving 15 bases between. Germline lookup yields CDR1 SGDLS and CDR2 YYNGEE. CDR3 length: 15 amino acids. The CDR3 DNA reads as TGTGCCAGCAGCCTAGGACGGGGGTTCGGAAACACCATATATTTT. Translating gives CASSLGRGFGNTIYF.

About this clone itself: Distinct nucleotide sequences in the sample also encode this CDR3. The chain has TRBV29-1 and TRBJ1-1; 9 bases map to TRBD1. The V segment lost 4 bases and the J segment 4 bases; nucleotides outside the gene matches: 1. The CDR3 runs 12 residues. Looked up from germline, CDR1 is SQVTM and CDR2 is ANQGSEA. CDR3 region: CSVGQGGTEAFF. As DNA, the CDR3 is TGCAGCGTTGGACAGGGGGGCACTGAAGCTTTCTTT. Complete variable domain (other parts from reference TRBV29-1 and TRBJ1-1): SAVISQKPSRDICQRGTSLTIQCQVDSQVTMMFWYRQQPGQSLTLIATANQGSEATYESGFVIDKFPISRPNLTFSTLTVSNMSPEDSSIYLCSVGQGGTEAFFGQGTRLTVV.

CDR3 loop: CASRRTTSYNEQFF. The CDR3 DNA reads TGTGCCAGCCGTAGGACTACCTCCTACAATGAGCAGTTCTTC. The rearrangement uses TRBV7-6 and TRBJ2-1, with a weak D call TRBD2 (6 bases). Germline values: CDR1 SGHVS, CDR2 FNYEAQ. V gave up 8 bases and J gave up 0 bases, with 11 bases separating them. The CDR3 is 14 amino acids.

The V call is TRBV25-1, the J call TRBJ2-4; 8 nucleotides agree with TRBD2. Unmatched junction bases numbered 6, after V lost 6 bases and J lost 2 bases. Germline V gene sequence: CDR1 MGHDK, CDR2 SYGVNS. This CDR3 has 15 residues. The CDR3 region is CASSPRGGTKNIQYF. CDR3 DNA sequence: TGTGCCAGCAGCCCCCGGGGGGGAACCAAAAACATTCAGTACTTC. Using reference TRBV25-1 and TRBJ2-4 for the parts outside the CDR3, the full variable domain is EADIYQTPRYLVIGTGKKITLECSQTMGHDKMYWYQQDPGMELHLIHYSYGVNSTEKGDLSSESTVSRIRTEHFPLTLESARPSHTSQYLCASSPRGGTKNIQYFGAGTRLSVL.

The DNA for the CDR3 is TGCAGCGTAGAACAGGGGGGCTCCTACGAGCAGTACTTC. As protein: CSVEQGGSYEQYF. The chain joins TRBV29-1 to TRBJ2-7; 8 bases are a match to TRBD1. The CDR3 consists of 13 residues. The J segment lost 0 bases and the V segment lost 6 bases, leaving 4 bases of the junction unmatched. CDR1 is SQVTM, CDR2 ANQGSEA, per germline.

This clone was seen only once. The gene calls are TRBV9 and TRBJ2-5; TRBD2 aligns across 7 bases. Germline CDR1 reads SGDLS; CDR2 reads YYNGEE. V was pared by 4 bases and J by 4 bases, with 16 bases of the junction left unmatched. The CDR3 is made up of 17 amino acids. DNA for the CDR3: TGTGCCAGCAGCTCCTTCTCCCCTCTCGCGGGAGTAGAGACCCAGTACTTC. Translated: CASSSFSPLAGVETQYF.

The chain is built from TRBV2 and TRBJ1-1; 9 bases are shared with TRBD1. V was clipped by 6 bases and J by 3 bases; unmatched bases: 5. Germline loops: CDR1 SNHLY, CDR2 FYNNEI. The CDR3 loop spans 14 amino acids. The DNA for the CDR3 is TGTGCCAGCAGACACAGGGGGCTGGACACTGAAGCTTTCTTT. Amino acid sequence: CASRHRGLDTEAFF.

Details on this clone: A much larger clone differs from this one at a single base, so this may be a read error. CDR3 amino acids: CASSPDRANTEAFF. The CDR3 nucleotides are TGTGCCAGCAGCCCGGACAGGGCGAACACTGAAGCTTTCTTT. The chain employs TRBV5-4 and TRBJ1-1; 8 bases match TRBD1. Germline CDR1 SGHNT, CDR2 YYREEE (reference sequence). The J segment lost 1 base and the V segment lost 4 bases, leaving 3 bases of the junction unmatched. The CDR3 consists of 14 residues.

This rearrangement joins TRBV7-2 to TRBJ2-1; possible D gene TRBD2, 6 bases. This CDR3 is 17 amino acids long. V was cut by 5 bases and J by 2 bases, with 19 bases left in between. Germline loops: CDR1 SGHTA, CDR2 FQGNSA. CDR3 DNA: TGTGCCAGCAGCCCCCGGGTGGGCGGGGCCGCCTACAATGAGCAGTTCTTC. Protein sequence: CASSPRVGGAAYNEQFF.

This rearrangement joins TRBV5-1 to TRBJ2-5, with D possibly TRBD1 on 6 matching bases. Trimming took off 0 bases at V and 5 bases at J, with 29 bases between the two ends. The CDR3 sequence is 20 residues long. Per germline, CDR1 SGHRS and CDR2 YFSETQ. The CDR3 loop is CASSLVGPAEQGTHVETQYF. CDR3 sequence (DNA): TGCGCCAGCAGCTTGGTCGGTCCGGCGGAACAGGGAACTCACGTCGAGACCCAGTACTTC.

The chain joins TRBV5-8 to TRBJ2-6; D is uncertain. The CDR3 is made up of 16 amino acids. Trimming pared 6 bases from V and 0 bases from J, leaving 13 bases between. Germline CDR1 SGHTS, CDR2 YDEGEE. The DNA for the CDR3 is TGTGCCAGCAACAGCGCTTACTCCTCTGGGGCCAACGTCCTGACTTTC. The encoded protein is CASNSAYSSGANVLTF.

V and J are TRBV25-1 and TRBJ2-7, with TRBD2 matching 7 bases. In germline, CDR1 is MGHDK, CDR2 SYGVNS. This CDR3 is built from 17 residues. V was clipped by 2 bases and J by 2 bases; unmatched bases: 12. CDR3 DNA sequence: TGTGCCAGCAGTGAAGGGGGACGCAGCGGGGTCCCCTACGAGCAGTACTTC. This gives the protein CASSEGGRSGVPYEQYF.

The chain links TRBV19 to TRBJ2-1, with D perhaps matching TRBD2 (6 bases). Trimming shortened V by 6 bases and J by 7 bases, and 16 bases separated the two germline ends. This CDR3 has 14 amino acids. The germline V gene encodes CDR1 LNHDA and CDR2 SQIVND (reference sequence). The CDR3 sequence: CASSPLGTWNEQFF. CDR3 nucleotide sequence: TGTGCCAGTAGCCCCCTAGGGACTTGGAATGAGCAGTTCTTC.

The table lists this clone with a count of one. Written as DNA, the CDR3 is TGTGCCAGCAGTAAACCGGGACAGGGATCTCCTGAAGCTTTCTTT. Protein sequence: CASSKPGQGSPEAFF. V usage is TRBV21-1 and J usage is TRBJ1-1; the listed D gene, TRBD1, was not tested against the DNA. TRBV21-1 is given as a pseudogene. The CDR3 runs 15 residues.

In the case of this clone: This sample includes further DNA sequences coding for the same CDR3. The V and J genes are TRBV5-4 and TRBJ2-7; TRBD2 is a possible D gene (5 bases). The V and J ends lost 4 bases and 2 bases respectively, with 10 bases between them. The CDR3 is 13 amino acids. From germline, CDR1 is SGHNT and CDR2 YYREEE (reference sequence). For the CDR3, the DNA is TGTGCCAGCAGCCTCACCGGGACCTACGAGCAGTACTTC. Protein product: CASSLTGTYEQYF.

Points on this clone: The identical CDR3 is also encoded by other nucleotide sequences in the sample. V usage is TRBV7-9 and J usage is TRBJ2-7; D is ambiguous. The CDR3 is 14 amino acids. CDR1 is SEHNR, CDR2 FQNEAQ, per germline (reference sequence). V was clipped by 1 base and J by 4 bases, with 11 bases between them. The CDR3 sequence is CASSLDRPPYEQYF. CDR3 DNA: TGTGCCAGCAGCTTAGACCGGCCTCCTTACGAGCAGTACTTC. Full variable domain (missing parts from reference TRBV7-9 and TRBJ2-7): DTGVSQNPRHKITKRGQNVTFRCDPISEHNRLYWYRQTLGQGPEFLTYFQNEAQLEKSRLLSDRFSAERPKGSFSTLEIQRTEQGDSAMYLCASSLDRPPYEQYFGPGTRLTVT.

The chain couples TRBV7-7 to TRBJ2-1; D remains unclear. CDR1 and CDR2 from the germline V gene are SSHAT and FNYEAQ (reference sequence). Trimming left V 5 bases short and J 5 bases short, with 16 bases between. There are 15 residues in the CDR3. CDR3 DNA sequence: TGTGCCAGCAGCCTAGACCCGGTAGGGAACAATGAGCAGTTCTTC. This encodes CASSLDPVGNNEQFF.

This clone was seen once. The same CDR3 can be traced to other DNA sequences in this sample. The CDR3 loop is CASSLTSGRDTQYF. In nucleotides, the CDR3 is TGCGCCAGCAGCTTGACTAGCGGGAGAGATACGCAGTATTTT. The chain combines TRBV5-1 with TRBJ2-3; 11 bases are shared with TRBD2. The CDR3 is made up of 14 amino acids. The J segment lost 5 bases and the V segment lost 1 base, leaving 0 bases of the junction unmatched. The V gene's germline CDR1 is SGHRS and CDR2 YFSETQ.

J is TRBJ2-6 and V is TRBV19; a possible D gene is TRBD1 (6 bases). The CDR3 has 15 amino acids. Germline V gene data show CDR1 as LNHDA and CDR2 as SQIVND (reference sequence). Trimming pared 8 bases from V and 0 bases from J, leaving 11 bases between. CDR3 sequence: CASETGRSGANVLTF. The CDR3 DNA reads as TGTGCCAGTGAGACAGGCCGCTCTGGGGCCAACGTCCTGACTTTC.

CDR3 in DNA: TGCGCCAGCAGCCCCGAGGGACTAGCGGGGGGAAAGGGGGAGACCCAGTACTTC. The encoded protein is CASSPEGLAGGKGETQYF. The chain is built from TRBV5-1 and TRBJ2-5; TRBD2 matches 15 bases. Per germline, CDR1 SGHRS and CDR2 YFSETQ. The CDR3 spans 18 residues. V was clipped by 4 bases and J by 5 bases; unmatched bases: 12.

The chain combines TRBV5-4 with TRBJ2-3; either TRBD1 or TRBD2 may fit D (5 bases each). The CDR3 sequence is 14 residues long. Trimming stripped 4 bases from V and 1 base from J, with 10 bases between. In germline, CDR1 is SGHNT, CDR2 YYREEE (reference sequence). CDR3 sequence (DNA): TGTGCCAGCAGCCTGGGGGTGGGCACAGATACGCAGTATTTT. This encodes CASSLGVGTDTQYF.